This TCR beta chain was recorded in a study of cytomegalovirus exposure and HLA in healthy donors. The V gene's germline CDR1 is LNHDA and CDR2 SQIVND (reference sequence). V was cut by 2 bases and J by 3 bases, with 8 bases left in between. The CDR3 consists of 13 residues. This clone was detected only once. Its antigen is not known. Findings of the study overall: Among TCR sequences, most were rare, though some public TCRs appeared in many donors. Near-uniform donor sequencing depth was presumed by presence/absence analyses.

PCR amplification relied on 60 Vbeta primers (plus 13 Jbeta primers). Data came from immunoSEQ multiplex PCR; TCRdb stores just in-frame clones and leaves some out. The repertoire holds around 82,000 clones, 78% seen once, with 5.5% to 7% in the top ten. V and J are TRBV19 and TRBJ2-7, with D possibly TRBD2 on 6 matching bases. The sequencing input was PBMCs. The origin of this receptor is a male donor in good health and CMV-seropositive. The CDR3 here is CASSILEGYEQYF. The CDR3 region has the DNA TGTGCCAGTAGTATATTGGAGGGCTACGAGCAGTACTTC.